This TCR beta chain was recovered during a study of blood T cell repertoires in COVID-19. Study in general: Researchers got acute and convalescent COVID-19 samples from the United States, Italy and Spain.

Per the authors' pipeline: Cell counts per sample came from amplifying reference gene primers. TCRdb's table, derived via immunoSEQ multiplex PCR, lists solely in-frame clones and lacks some. Clonal size and the V and J genes are those of that table, whereas D and trimming came from the DNA. The repertoire holds roughly 300,000 clones, with just over 90% as singletons. Participants, about 18 to 95 years old, spanned around 25 US areas. Participant reports of clinical history set cohort assignment. V lost 5 bases, J lost 6 bases, and 11 bases lay in between. The CDR3 loop spans 13 amino acids. Per germline, CDR1 KGHDR and CDR2 SFDVKD. This clone turned up a few times.

This chain uses TRBV24-1 with TRBJ2-3; tentatively, D is TRBD1 (5 bases). The source of this sequence is a woman in her thirties or forties with acute COVID-19. The sample comprised PBMCs or T cells enriched from blood (not recorded which). This CDR3 reads CATSGGLMDTQYF. The CDR3 DNA reads as TGTGCCACCAGTGGGGGCCTCATGGATACGCAGTATTTT.